This T cell receptor (beta chain) was retrieved from a study of graft-versus-host responses after intestinal transplantation. On the study more broadly: After anti-thymocyte globulin induction, recipients took tacrolimus and steroids for approximately 3 years.

The CDR3 length is 13 residues. Trimming left V 5 bases short and J 7 bases short, with 16 bases between. Germline values: CDR1 SGHNT, CDR2 YYREEE (reference sequence). Study results and limitations: GvH clones were identified in recipient marrow, with some first appearing in ileum or blood.

About this clone itself: What it binds is unknown.

Generated by immunoSEQ multiplex PCR, the TCRdb table keeps only in-frame clones and is missing some. Of approximately 90,000 clones listed, approximately 90% are singletons. This specimen was unstimulated CD8+ T cells sorted from spleen or lymph node cells, taken before intestinal transplant. This TCR was recovered from a human donor who received an intestinal transplant. This chain connects TRBV5-4 to TRBJ2-7; D tentatively fits TRBD1 or TRBD2 (5 bases each). The CDR3 region is CASSQPGPSEQYF. The CDR3 DNA follows: TGTGCCAGCAGTCAGCCGGGACCGAGTGAGCAGTACTTC.